The clone carrying this T cell receptor (beta chain) occurred once. Generated by immunoSEQ multiplex PCR, the TCRdb table keeps only in-frame clones and is missing some. The repertoire has approximately 170,000 clones, around 93% of them found once; the top ten carry 4.1%. The CDR3 is made up of 15 amino acids. The germline V gene encodes CDR1 MNHEY and CDR2 SVGAGI. With 0 bases removed from V and 2 bases from J, the gap between germline ends came to 9 bases. This record comes from a study of control samples from healthy donors and cancer patients. The clonotype was recovered from a woman aged 55-70 years in good health. The chain has TRBV6-5 and TRBJ2-3; possibly TRBD1 or TRBD2 for D (5 bases each). Sequenced input: blood. This CDR3 reads CASSYSWGITDTQYF. In DNA, the CDR3 is TGTGCCAGCAGTTACTCATGGGGGATCACAGATACGCAGTATTTT.